The sequence of this T cell receptor (beta chain) was determined in a study of T cells after yellow fever vaccination. Points from the study as a whole: FACS-sorted repertoires might harbor abundant contaminating clonotypes from the bulk population. It was a small share of clonotypes that appeared in both CD4 and CD8 compartments. Reappearance after the booster was observed for most primary-vaccination clones (roughly 96% CD4, around 90% CD8).

5'RACE template switching produced TCR cDNA carrying a universal primer site and UMIs. In TCRdb, the 5' RACE reads were re-called with MiXCR into one record per CDR3 protein. The sample lists about 75,000 distinct CDR3 sequences; more than 5.5% were seen once. With 1 base clipped from V and 6 bases from J, the junction kept 5 bases outside the gene matches. Germline CDR1 and CDR2: SGHTA and FQGNSA. CDR3 size: 15 residues. This clonotype was counted ten times or more. Antigen unknown. The source is a young man who received the YFV17D yellow fever vaccine. The sample in question was CD8+ T cells sorted from PBMCs, obtained approximately 11 days after the first yellow fever vaccination. V usage is TRBV7-2 and J usage is TRBJ2-3; 9 bases are shared with TRBD2. CDR3 region: CASSLVAGAGDTQYF. The DNA of the CDR3 is TGTGCCAGCAGCTTAGTAGCGGGGGCTGGGGATACGCAGTATTTT.